Below, 21 T cell receptor beta chains from the same sample are listed, as sequenced in a study of T cells after yellow fever vaccination. In TCRdb, the 5' RACE reads were re-called with MiXCR into one record per CDR3 protein. The sample consists of 150,000 to 200,000 distinct CDR3 sequences, approximately 9.9% of them appearing once. Material: CD8+ T cells sorted from PBMCs, obtained 45 days after the yellow fever booster vaccination. The receptors stem from a man in his late teens or twenties who received the YFV17D yellow fever vaccine.

This chain joins TRBV6-2 or TRBV6-3 and TRBJ2-5; D is uncertain. The CDR3 consists of 11 residues. Germline-derived CDR1 and CDR2 are MNHEY and SVGEGT. The germline V and J ends were trimmed by 5 bases and 5 bases, with 6 bases remaining between them. The CDR3 DNA is TGTGCCAGCAGTGGTTCGGAGACCCAGTACTTC. Translated, it gives CASSGSETQYF.

This clonotype came up a few times. This chain connects TRBV6-2 or TRBV6-3 to TRBJ2-1; D not certain. Germline-derived CDR1 and CDR2 are MNHEY and SVGEGT. The CDR3 totals 10 residues. Between the trimmed V and J ends, which lost 6 bases and 11 bases, there was a span of 8 bases. As DNA, the CDR3 is TGTGCCAGCAGCGGACCCCAGCAGTTCTTC. Protein: CASSGPQQFF.

The chain recombines TRBV7-9 with TRBJ2-7; TRBD1 might be the D (6 bases). Trimming stripped 2 bases from V and 4 bases from J, with 9 bases between. CDR1 is SEHNR and CDR2 is FQNEAQ in the germline V gene (reference sequence). The CDR3 spans 13 residues. In DNA, the CDR3 is TGTGCCAGCAGCTTAACGGGACATTACGAGCAGTACGTC. This gives the protein CASSLTGHYEQYV.

This clonotype was found many times. The CDR3 DNA reads as TGCAGCGGGGGGGGGTCACAAGAGACCCAGTACTTC. Residues: CSGGGSQETQYF. V gene TRBV29-1 combines with J gene TRBJ2-5, with 7 positions matching TRBD2. CDR1 and CDR2 (germline): SQVTM, ANQGSEA. J gave up 2 bases and V 7 bases, and 4 bases lay outside the gene matches. The CDR3 covers 12 residues.

This clonotype came up many times. This rearrangement joins TRBV4-3 to TRBJ2-3, with unresolved D. This CDR3 comprises 14 residues. Trimming took off 0 bases at V and 6 bases at J, with 10 bases between the two ends. Germline CDR1 reads LGHNA; CDR2 reads YSLEER. In DNA, the CDR3 is TGCGCCAGCAGCCAAGAGGGATTGACGGATACGCAGTATTTT. This translates into CASSQEGLTDTQYF.

The chain has TRBV4-1 and TRBJ2-7, with D uncertain. Per germline, CDR1 MGHRA and CDR2 YSYEKL. Between the trimmed V and J ends, which lost 2 bases and 0 bases, there was a span of 8 bases. There are 14 residues in the CDR3. The CDR3 DNA reads TGCGCCAGCAGCCAAAGGGCAGTCTCCTACGAGCAGTACTTC. Translated, it gives CASSQRAVSYEQYF.

V usage is TRBV12-3 or TRBV12-4 and J usage is TRBJ2-7; D is unresolved. This CDR3 contains 13 residues. Trimming left V 4 bases short and J 6 bases short, with 13 bases between. The CDR3 DNA sequence: TGTGCCAGCAGTTCCAGGACCTGGGGCGAGCAGTACTTC. This encodes CASSSRTWGEQYF.

The chain recombines TRBV6-1 with TRBJ2-7; weak D call: TRBD2 (6 bases). Germline CDR1 is MNHNS and CDR2 is SASEGT. Trimming removed 6 bases from V and 7 bases from J, with 13 bases in between. This CDR3 spans 12 amino acids. CDR3 in DNA: TGTGCCAGCAGGGACGGGGCGGGGGAGCAGTACGTC. Protein sequence: CASRDGAGEQYV.

This sequence joins TRBV12-3 or TRBV12-4 and TRBJ2-1; TRBD2 agrees at 9 bases. The CDR3 loop spans 16 amino acids. With V trimmed by 5 bases and J by 4 bases, 9 bases remained unmatched. CDR3: CASSRKLAGPYNEQFF. The CDR3 DNA sequence: TGTGCCAGCAGTAGAAAACTAGCGGGCCCTTACAATGAGCAGTTCTTC.

About this clonotype: Relative to the germline gene, one junction end is altered; a read error may explain this. CDR3 amino acids: CAISDITEKGNTEAFF. The DNA for the CDR3 is TGTGCTATCAGTGATATTACAGAAAAGGGGAACACTGAAGCTTTCTTT. This chain connects TRBV10-3 to TRBJ1-1; unclear D gene. CDR3 length equals 16 residues. Germline V gene data show CDR1 as ENHRY and CDR2 as SYGVKD.

V is TRBV27 and J is TRBJ1-5; D unclear. The ends were cut back, 6 bases at V and 7 bases at J, with 16 bases in the middle. CDR1 and CDR2 (germline): MNHEY, SMNVEV (reference sequence). This CDR3 is 14 amino acids long. The CDR3 coding sequence is TGTGCCAGCAGCCAACTCCTAAAGGGACAGCCCCAGCATTTT. It translates to CASSQLLKGQPQHF.

This clonotype was counted ten times or more. The chain joins TRBV7-3 to TRBJ2-7; 13 positions match TRBD2. The CDR3 covers 16 residues. CDR1 SGHTA and CDR2 FQGTGA come from the germline V gene. The V gene end was trimmed by 1 base and the J gene end by 2 bases; junction bases not matched to a gene: 2. The DNA for the CDR3 is TGTGCCAGCAGCTTAAGGGGACTAGCGGGGCCCTACGAGCAGTACGTC. Its translation: CASSLRGLAGPYEQYV.

This clonotype has ten or more counts. The CDR3 loop reads CSARPTGTSDYEQYF. The CDR3 DNA reads as TGCAGTGCAAGACCCACCGGGACTAGCGACTACGAGCAGTACTTC. The chain joins TRBV20-1 to TRBJ2-7; TRBD2 matches at 10 bases. With 6 bases clipped from V and 3 bases from J, the junction kept 11 bases outside the gene matches. The CDR3 consists of 15 residues. Germline V CDR1 and CDR2: DFQATT, SNEGSKA (reference sequence).

This clonotype was counted a few times. The gene calls are TRBV4-1 and TRBJ1-2; D might be TRBD1 (5 bases). V dropped 1 base and J dropped 8 bases, with 11 bases sitting between them. CDR3 length: 13 amino acids. Germline V CDR1 and CDR2: MGHRA, YSYEKL. The CDR3 nucleotides are TGCGCCAGCAGCCAAGGGGAAGGGGTCGGCTACACCTTC. Translated: CASSQGEGVGYTF.

This clonotype was found a few times. The gene calls are TRBV7-9 and TRBJ2-2; 7 bases align to TRBD2. The length of the CDR3 is 14 residues. Trimming removed 5 bases from V and 6 bases from J; junction bases left unmatched: 6. The germline gives CDR1 SEHNR, CDR2 FQNEAQ (reference sequence). The CDR3 protein is CASSPTSLAGELFF. Written as DNA, the CDR3 is TGTGCCAGCAGCCCGACTAGCCTGGCCGGGGAGCTGTTTTTT.

This clonotype was observed a handful of times. The chain joins TRBV27 to TRBJ1-5; 9 bases agree with TRBD1. With 6 bases clipped from V and 4 bases from J, the junction kept 7 bases outside the gene matches. CDR1 and CDR2 from the germline V gene are MNHEY and SMNVEV (reference sequence). There are 15 residues in the CDR3. This CDR3 reads CASSPGTGINQPQHF. CDR3 bases: TGTGCCAGCAGCCCCGGGACAGGGATAAATCAGCCCCAGCATTTT.

This rearrangement joins TRBV27 to TRBJ1-2, with no clear D. The CDR3 spans 15 residues. V was pared by 3 bases and J by 5 bases, with 16 bases between. The V gene's germline CDR1 is MNHEY and CDR2 SMNVEV (reference sequence). The CDR3, as DNA: TGTGCCAGCAGTTTTTCAACGGGATCCATTTATGGCTACACCTTC. Translated, it gives CASSFSTGSIYGYTF.

This clonotype appeared many times. This sequence joins TRBV12-3 or TRBV12-4 and TRBJ1-5, with D perhaps matching TRBD1 (6 bases). CDR3 length equals 15 residues. V was shortened by 6 bases and J by 1 base, with 13 bases between the two germline ends. CDR3 nucleotides: TGTGCCAGCAGACCGACAGGAGGGAGCAATCAGCCCCAGCATTTT. Translated: CASRPTGGSNQPQHF.

This clonotype was counted between two and nine times. The rearrangement joins TRBV4-2 to TRBJ2-1; 11 bases line up with TRBD2. Per germline, CDR1 LGHNA and CDR2 YNFKEQ. V lost 7 bases to trimming and J lost 10 bases; unmatched junction nucleotides: 9. The length of the CDR3 is 14 residues. The CDR3 region is CASTAMGLAAEQFF. The DNA of the CDR3 is TGTGCCAGCACCGCAATGGGACTAGCGGCGGAGCAGTTCTTC.

This clonotype was recorded many times. This sequence joins TRBV15 and TRBJ2-5, with D perhaps matching TRBD2 (6 bases). V lost 5 bases and J lost 0, with 28 bases in between. In germline, CDR1 is LNHNV, CDR2 YYDKDF (reference sequence). The length of the CDR3 is 20 residues. The CDR3 DNA sequence: TGTGCCACCAGCGGGACCGGGGGTGGCGGAGCAATCTTATACCAAGAGACCCAGTACTTC. It codes for CATSGTGGGGAILYQETQYF.

J is TRBJ2-7 and V is TRBV5-4; the match to TRBD1 covers 9 bases. In germline, CDR1 is SGHNT, CDR2 YYREEE (reference sequence). The CDR3 runs 14 residues. J was trimmed by 5 bases and V by 6 bases; bases with no gene match: 9. CDR3 DNA: TGTGCCAGCAACTCGGGACAGGGTCGGAACGAGCAGTACTTC. Translated: CASNSGQGRNEQYF.